The text below deals with one TCR beta chain. This sample was taken from a study of shared clonotypes between healthy human individuals. The assay was immunoSEQ multiplex PCR, and TCRdb's table has in-frame clones only and misses some. The table lists millions of clones, over 85% of them singletons, with 0.13% in the top ten. Among the donors, all were Caucasian adults who lived in Nashville, Tennessee. Between the trimmed V and J ends, which lost 8 bases and 0 bases, there was a span of 14 bases. From germline, CDR1 is MRHNA and CDR2 SNTAGT. The CDR3 runs 15 residues. This chain joins TRBV6-4 and TRBJ2-1; D may match TRBD1 or TRBD2 (5 bases each). Sequences were obtained from naive CD4+ T cells sorted from blood. Documented subset: CD45RA+ positively selected. The source of this sequence is a man between 18 and 35 years old in good health. The chain's CDR3 is CASRDAAASYNEQFF. The CDR3 nucleotides read TGTGCCAGCCGGGACGCGGCGGCCTCCTACAATGAGCAGTTCTTC.